The clone carrying this T cell receptor beta chain was detected only once. The sample originates from a study of OX40 agonist ivuxolimab in advanced cancers. TCRdb's copy holds only in-frame clones and misses some; the assay was immunoSEQ multiplex PCR. The table includes tens of thousands of clones, 80% to 90% detected once. With 5 bases removed from V and 4 bases from J, the gap between germline ends came to 17 bases. CDR3 length equals 15 residues. CDR1 SGHTA and CDR2 FQGTGA come from the germline V gene. This clonotype was obtained from an adult with an advanced solid tumor such as melanoma, head and neck, liver or kidney cancer. The specimen comprised CD4+ or CD8+ T cells sorted from blood, sampled in a trial of the OX40 agonist ivuxolimab. The chain couples TRBV7-3 to TRBJ1-2; unclear D gene. CDR3 DNA sequence: TGTGCCAGCAGCCCAGCGCCGGGCGCGGGCTATGGCTACACCTTC. This sequence encodes CASSPAPGAGYGYTF.